This T cell receptor beta chain was sequenced in a study of shared clonotypes between healthy human individuals. The wider study: The study drew on two women and a few men aged 18 to 49 as donors.

In the study's own analysis: Sequence data from immunoSEQ were junction-only and lacked quality scores; consequently, filtering differed. Clones were read by immunoSEQ multiplex PCR, and TCRdb kept only the in-frame ones, dropping some. V, J and clone size are those of that table, while D and trimming were read from the DNA. The sample has about 2.1 million clones, 90% to 95% seen once. Study-wide findings and caveats: Naive subsets, compared against memory subsets, generally had larger estimated richness values.

In the naive CD8 group, cells lacked CD45RO and were positively selected for CCR7, so terminally differentiated effector memory CD45RA+ cells were left out. Germline trimming cut 9 bases from V and 2 bases from J; bases unmatched to any gene: 10. The CDR3 contains 14 residues. CDR1 is MNHEY, CDR2 SMNVEV, per germline (reference sequence). As concerns this clone: Antigen specificity is unknown.

This TCR came from a man aged 18 to 29 in good health. Some clones in this sample may be carry-over from other donors' samples. The chain links TRBV27 to TRBJ2-7; 7 bases match TRBD1. Specimen: naive CD8+ T cells from PBMCs. The CDR3 protein is CASWGRDSPYEQYF. Here the CDR3 DNA reads TGTGCCAGTTGGGGCCGGGACAGTCCCTACGAGCAGTACTTC.